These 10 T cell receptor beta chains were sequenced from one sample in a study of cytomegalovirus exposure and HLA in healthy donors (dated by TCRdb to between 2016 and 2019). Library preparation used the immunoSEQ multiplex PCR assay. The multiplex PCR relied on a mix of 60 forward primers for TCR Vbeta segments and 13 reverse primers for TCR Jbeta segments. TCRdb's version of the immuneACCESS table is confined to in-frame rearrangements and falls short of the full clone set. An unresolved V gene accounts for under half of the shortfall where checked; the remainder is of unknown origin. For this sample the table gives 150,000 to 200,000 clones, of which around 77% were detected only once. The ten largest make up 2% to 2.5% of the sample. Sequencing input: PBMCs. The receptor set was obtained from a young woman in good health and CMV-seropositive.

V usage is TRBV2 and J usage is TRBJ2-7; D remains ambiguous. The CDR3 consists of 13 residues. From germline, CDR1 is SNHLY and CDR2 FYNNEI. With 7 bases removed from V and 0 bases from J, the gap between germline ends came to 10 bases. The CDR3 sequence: CASKEQISYEQYF. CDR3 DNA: TGTGCCAGCAAGGAACAGATCTCCTACGAGCAGTACTTC.

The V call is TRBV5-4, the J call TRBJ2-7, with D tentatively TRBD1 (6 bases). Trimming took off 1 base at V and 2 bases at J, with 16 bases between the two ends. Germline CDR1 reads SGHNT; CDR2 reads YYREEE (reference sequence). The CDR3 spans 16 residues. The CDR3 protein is CASSLLVLGAAYEQYF. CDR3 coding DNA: TGTGCCAGCAGCTTGTTAGTCTTGGGGGCTGCCTACGAGCAGTACTTC.

The CDR3 DNA sequence: TGTGCCAGCAGTAACCGTCCGCCCCGGGGATACAATGAGCAGTTCTTC. Its protein is CASSNRPPRGYNEQFF. This chain links TRBV28 with TRBJ2-1, with a possible D match to TRBD2 (5 bases). Germline V gene data show CDR1 as MDHEN and CDR2 as SYDVKM. V lost 5 bases and J lost 4, with 18 bases in between. This CDR3 contains 16 residues. The full variable domain, completed using reference TRBV28 and TRBJ2-1, is DVKVTQSSRYLVKRTGEKVFLECVQDMDHENMFWYRQDPGLGLRLIYFSYDVKMKEKGDIPEGYSVSREKKERFSLILESASTNQTSMYLCASSNRPPRGYNEQFFGPGTRLTVL.

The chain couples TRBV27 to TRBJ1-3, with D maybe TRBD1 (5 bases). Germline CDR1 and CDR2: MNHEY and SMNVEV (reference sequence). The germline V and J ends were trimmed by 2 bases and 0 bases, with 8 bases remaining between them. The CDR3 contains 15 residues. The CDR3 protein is CASSLTGHSGNTIYF. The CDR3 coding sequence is TGTGCCAGCAGTTTAACAGGCCACTCTGGAAACACCATATATTTT.

In nucleotides, the CDR3 is TGTGCCAGCAGCCCCATCGGCTGGGGGGATAACTATGGCTACACCTTC. It translates to CASSPIGWGDNYGYTF. The rearrangement links TRBV7-2 to TRBJ1-2; tentatively, D is TRBD1 (5 bases). The CDR3 length is 16 residues. Per germline, CDR1 SGHTA and CDR2 FQGNSA. The V end lost 5 bases, the J end lost 1 base, and 17 bases lay between the germline ends.

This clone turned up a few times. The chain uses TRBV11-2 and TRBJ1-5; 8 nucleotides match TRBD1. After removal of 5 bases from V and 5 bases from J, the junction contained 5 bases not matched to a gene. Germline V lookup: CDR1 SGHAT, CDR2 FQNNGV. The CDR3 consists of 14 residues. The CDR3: CASSQDRADQPQHF. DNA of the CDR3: TGTGCCAGCAGCCAGGACAGGGCTGATCAGCCCCAGCATTTT.

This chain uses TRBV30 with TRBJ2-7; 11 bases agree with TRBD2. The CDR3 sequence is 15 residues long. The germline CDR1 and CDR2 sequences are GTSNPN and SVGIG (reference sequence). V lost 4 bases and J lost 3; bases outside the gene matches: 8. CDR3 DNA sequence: TGTGCCTGGAATCATCCTAGCGGGGGGTTCTACGAGCAGTACTTC. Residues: CAWNHPSGGFYEQYF.

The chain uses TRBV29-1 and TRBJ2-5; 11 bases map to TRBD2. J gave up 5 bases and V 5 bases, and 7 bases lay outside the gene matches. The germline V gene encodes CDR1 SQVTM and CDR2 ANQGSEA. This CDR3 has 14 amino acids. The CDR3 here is CSVQVAGGAETQYF. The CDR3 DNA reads TGCAGCGTTCAAGTAGCGGGGGGGGCGGAGACCCAGTACTTC.

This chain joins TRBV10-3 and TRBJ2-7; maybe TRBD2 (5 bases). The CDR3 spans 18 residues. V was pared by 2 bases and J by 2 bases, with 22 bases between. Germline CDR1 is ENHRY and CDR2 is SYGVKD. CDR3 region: CAISEVEGAPGAAYEQYF. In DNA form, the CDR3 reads TGTGCCATCAGTGAGGTAGAGGGAGCGCCCGGAGCTGCCTACGAGCAGTACTTC.

In nucleotides, the CDR3 is TGTGCCAGCAGGACGAGCGTCACGTCCAATGAGCAGTTCTTC. Protein sequence: CASRTSVTSNEQFF. The chain combines TRBV6-5 with TRBJ2-1, with unresolved D. CDR1 MNHEY and CDR2 SVGAGI come from the germline V gene. The V end lost 6 bases, the J end lost 6 bases, and 15 bases lay between the germline ends. The CDR3 contains 14 residues.